The 27 T cell receptor beta chains below come from one sample, sequenced in a study of identical twins. TCRdb analysed the 5' RACE reads with MiXCR anew, one entry per CDR3 protein. The sample carries some 900,000 distinct CDR3 sequences, roughly an eighth recorded once. The sample was also reused in another study, on yellow fever vaccine responses in identical twins.

What was sequenced was PBMCs. These receptors came from a woman between 18 and 29 years old in good health.

The chain carries TRBV4-1 and TRBJ2-7, with 13 positions matching TRBD2. Germline V gene sequence: CDR1 MGHRA, CDR2 YSYEKL. The CDR3 loop spans 16 amino acids. The trim removed 5 bases at V and 4 bases at J, leaving 8 bases unmatched. CDR3 in amino acids: CASSSWTSGRAYEQYF. The DNA for the CDR3 is TGCGCCAGCAGCTCCTGGACTAGCGGGAGAGCGTACGAGCAGTACTTC.

The chain recombines TRBV24-1 with TRBJ2-2; TRBD2 matches at 8 bases. V lost 5 bases, J lost 6 bases, and 13 bases stayed unmatched. Germline V gene sequence: CDR1 KGHDR, CDR2 SFDVKD. The CDR3 length is 17 residues. CDR3 loop: CATSGPLTPGGAGELFF. In nucleotides, the CDR3 is TGTGCCACCAGTGGACCCCTGACCCCGGGGGGGGCCGGGGAGCTGTTTTTT.

The V and J genes are TRBV7-9 and TRBJ2-2; 7 nucleotides line up with TRBD1. The V and J ends lost 4 bases and 2 bases, in that order; junction bases with no gene match: 7. The germline V gene has CDR1 SEHNR and CDR2 FQNEAQ (reference sequence). The CDR3 spans 16 residues. DNA for the CDR3: TGTGCCAGCAGCTACCAGACAGGGAAAAACACCGGGGAGCTGTTTTTT. As protein: CASSYQTGKNTGELFF.

This clonotype turned up a few times. V gene TRBV11-1 combines with J gene TRBJ2-3, with D unresolved. Trimming removed 1 base from V and 3 bases from J, with 23 bases in between. The CDR3 contains 19 residues. From germline, CDR1 is SGHAT and CDR2 FQDESV (reference sequence). The chain's CDR3 is CASSLVPGWGLVRTDTQYF. CDR3 coding DNA: TGTGCCAGCAGCTTAGTACCCGGTTGGGGTCTAGTCCGGACAGATACGCAGTATTTT.

The CDR3 protein is CASSESHRRETQYF. CDR3 nucleotide sequence: TGTGCCAGCAGTGAATCACACAGAAGAGAGACCCAGTACTTC. This chain joins TRBV6-1 and TRBJ2-5; no reliable D call. V lost 2 bases and J lost 4, with 11 bases in between. The CDR3 has 14 residues. From germline, CDR1 is MNHNS and CDR2 SASEGT.

This clonotype was counted between two and nine times. CDR3 nucleotides: TGTGCCATCAAGGGGTTACAGGGGGACACCGGGGAGCTGTTTTTT. Translated: CAIKGLQGDTGELFF. The rearrangement joins TRBV10-3 to TRBJ2-2; 8 bases are shared with TRBD1. CDR3 length: 15 residues. Germline V gene data show CDR1 as ENHRY and CDR2 as SYGVKD. V shed 7 bases, J shed 3 bases, and the junction held 7 bases outside the gene matches.

The chain's CDR3 is CSARGYFDEQFF. For the CDR3, the DNA is TGCAGTGCTAGGGGATACTTTGATGAGCAGTTCTTC. The chain is built from TRBV20-1 and TRBJ2-1; D is unresolved. Trimming shortened V by 3 bases and J by 8 bases, and 11 bases separated the two germline ends. The length of the CDR3 is 12 residues. Germline CDR1 DFQATT, CDR2 SNEGSKA (reference sequence).

This clonotype was seen repeatedly, ten times or more. The CDR3 DNA reads TGCGCCAGCAGCCAAGGCGGCAGGGGCATGGATGGCTACACCTTC. Protein: CASSQGGRGMDGYTF. The chain carries TRBV4-1 and TRBJ1-2; a possible D gene is TRBD1 (6 bases). The germline V and J ends were trimmed by 1 base and 6 bases, with 15 bases remaining between them. Germline-derived CDR1 and CDR2 are MGHRA and YSYEKL. This CDR3 is built from 15 residues.

This clonotype was seen only a few times. The V call is TRBV20-1, the J call TRBJ1-2; 7 nucleotides line up with TRBD1. Germline CDR1 is DFQATT and CDR2 is SNEGSKA (reference sequence). The CDR3 is 14 residues long. This CDR3 reads CSPTGDRGLDGYTF. The CDR3 bases are TGCAGCCCTACGGGGGACAGAGGTTTAGACGGCTACACCTTC.

This clonotype showed up just a few times. The genes are TRBV7-9 and TRBJ2-1; 7 positions agree with TRBD1. The CDR3 spans 16 residues. In germline, CDR1 is SEHNR, CDR2 FQNEAQ (reference sequence). Trimming removed 4 bases from V and 3 bases from J; junction bases left unmatched: 9. CDR3 region: CASSSVGAGGYNEQFF. Here the CDR3 DNA reads TGTGCCAGCAGCTCCGTTGGGGCAGGGGGCTACAATGAGCAGTTCTTC.

This clonotype appeared a few times. This chain links TRBV4-1 with TRBJ2-1; no reliable D call. V dropped 6 bases and J dropped 5 bases, with 11 bases sitting between them. The CDR3 spans 13 residues. Germline loops: CDR1 MGHRA, CDR2 YSYEKL. The CDR3 here is CASRSVVDNEQFF. CDR3 nucleotide sequence: TGCGCCAGCAGATCTGTCGTGGACAATGAGCAGTTCTTC.

V and J are TRBV2 and TRBJ2-6; no firm D call. The CDR3 runs 15 residues. Germline loops: CDR1 SNHLY, CDR2 FYNNEI. V lost 1 base, J lost 4 bases, and 8 bases lay in between. For the CDR3, the DNA is TGTGCCAGCAGTGAAGGAGTTCTGGGGGCCAACGTCCTGACTTTC. Amino acid sequence: CASSEGVLGANVLTF.

This clonotype showed up just once. The chain has TRBV12-3 or TRBV12-4 and TRBJ1-2; D may be TRBD1 (5 bases). Trimming cost V 5 bases and J 5 bases, with 12 bases left between them. The CDR3 totals 13 residues. The CDR3 DNA reads as TGTGCCAGCAGTCATTTGACAGCATATGGCTACACCTTC. Amino acid sequence: CASSHLTAYGYTF.

The chain's CDR3 is CSALDRGRSQETQYF. For the CDR3, the DNA is TGCAGTGCATTAGACAGGGGGCGAAGCCAAGAGACCCAGTACTTC. The chain has TRBV20-1 and TRBJ2-5; 10 nucleotides agree with TRBD1. Germline V gene sequence: CDR1 DFQATT, CDR2 SNEGSKA (reference sequence). There are 15 residues in the CDR3. V lost 6 bases and J lost 1; bases outside the gene matches: 8.

This clonotype showed up just a few times. The CDR3 nucleotides are TGCGCCAGCAGCTCAACAGGGGACAACACAGATACGCAGTATTTT. Protein product: CASSSTGDNTDTQYF. V is TRBV5-1 and J is TRBJ2-3; 7 bases line up with TRBD1. Losses at the gene ends were 3 bases for V and 2 bases for J; bases not matched to a gene: 6. Germline values: CDR1 SGHRS, CDR2 YFSETQ. CDR3 length: 15 residues. Based on the CDR3 plus reference TRBV5-1 and TRBJ2-3, the full variable domain is KAGVTQTPRYLIKTRGQQVTLSCSPISGHRSVSWYQQTPGQGLQFLFEYFSETQRNKGNFPGRFSGRQFSNSRSEMNVSTLELGDSALYLCASSSTGDNTDTQYFGPGTRLTVL.

The rearrangement uses TRBV20-1 and TRBJ1-2; D call uncertain. Deletions cut 2 bases from V and 8 bases from J, with 9 bases between. The germline gives CDR1 DFQATT, CDR2 SNEGSKA (reference sequence). The CDR3 is 11 residues long. The CDR3 sequence: CSARSGGGYTF. CDR3 in DNA: TGCAGTGCTAGATCCGGTGGAGGCTACACCTTC.

This clonotype was counted between two and nine times. CDR3 region: CASSWDTASTDTQYF. CDR3 nucleotides: TGTGCCAGCAGTTGGGACACTGCTAGCACAGATACGCAGTATTTT. This sequence joins TRBV6-5 and TRBJ2-3; D is perhaps TRBD1 (6 bases). CDR3 length equals 15 residues. V dropped 4 bases and J dropped 0 bases, with 11 bases sitting between them. CDR1 is MNHEY, CDR2 SVGAGI, per germline.

The V and J genes are TRBV10-1 and TRBJ2-3; no definite D call. The V end lost 0 bases, the J end lost 7 bases, and 5 bases lay between the germline ends. The V gene's germline CDR1 is WNHNN and CDR2 SYGVQD (reference sequence). This CDR3 region has 12 residues. CDR3 loop: CASSESGYTQYF. The CDR3 region has the DNA TGCGCCAGCAGTGAGTCAGGTTATACGCAGTATTTT.

There are a few counts of this clonotype. This chain links TRBV9 with TRBJ1-5, with D unresolved. Trimming cost V 0 bases and J 0 bases, with 10 bases left between them. The V gene's germline CDR1 is SGDLS and CDR2 YYNGEE. The CDR3 runs to 16 residues. DNA of the CDR3: TGTGCCAGCAGCGTAGGGAGACTCCATAGCAATCAGCCCCAGCATTTT. It translates to CASSVGRLHSNQPQHF.

This clonotype came up many times. Mismatch with germline at one junction end may stem from a read error. The chain recombines TRBV5-1 with TRBJ1-5; D may be TRBD1 (5 bases). Germline CDR1 and CDR2: SGHRS and YFSETQ. This CDR3 spans 15 amino acids. In DNA, the CDR3 is TGCGCCAGCAGCCTCGGGGGGACTGGCGATCATCCCCAGCATTTT. Translating it yields CASSLGGTGDHPQHF.

V gene TRBV2 combines with J gene TRBJ2-7; 9 nucleotides line up with TRBD1. The CDR3 is 15 residues long. Germline CDR1 reads SNHLY; CDR2 reads FYNNEI. Unmatched junction bases numbered 12, after V lost 7 bases and J lost 5 bases. CDR3 protein: CASTTGGGLPDEQYV. CDR3 DNA: TGTGCCAGCACCACAGGGGGCGGACTTCCAGACGAGCAGTACGTC.

The chain combines TRBV5-1 with TRBJ2-1, with 10 bases that match TRBD1. The V segment lost 0 bases and the J segment 5 bases; nucleotides outside the gene matches: 5. The CDR3 totals 16 residues. Germline V gives CDR1 SGHRS, CDR2 YFSETQ. CDR3 protein: CASSLATGGLNNEQFF. The DNA of the CDR3 is TGCGCCAGCAGCTTGGCGACAGGGGGCCTTAACAATGAGCAGTTCTTC.

This clonotype appeared a few times. The J gene is TRBJ1-2, the V gene TRBV12-3 or TRBV12-4; D is unresolved. This CDR3 has 14 amino acids. Trimming pared 1 base from V and 8 bases from J, leaving 14 bases between. The CDR3 nucleotides read TGTGCCAGCAGTTTAGGTTGGTTGCAGGCGGGCTACACCTTC. This encodes CASSLGWLQAGYTF.

This clonotype was seen a handful of times. This chain links TRBV11-2 with TRBJ2-2, with D perhaps being TRBD1 or TRBD2 (5 bases each). The germline V gene encodes CDR1 SGHAT and CDR2 FQNNGV. The CDR3 runs 15 residues. Trimming stripped 3 bases from V and 7 bases from J, with 15 bases between. The CDR3 is CASSLWGTGVGELFF. DNA of the CDR3: TGTGCCAGCAGCTTGTGGGGGACGGGTGTCGGGGAGCTGTTTTTT.

The chain links TRBV10-3 to TRBJ2-2; either TRBD1 or TRBD2 may supply D (5 bases each). V was trimmed by 3 bases and J by 4 bases, leaving 9 bases between them. Germline V gene lookup returns CDR1 ENHRY and CDR2 SYGVKD. The CDR3 length is 14 residues. The CDR3 sequence: CAISDLGVTGELFF. The CDR3 region has the DNA TGTGCCATCAGTGATTTGGGGGTCACCGGGGAGCTGTTTTTT.

The J gene is TRBJ2-5, the V gene TRBV5-1, with D maybe TRBD1 (6 bases). The CDR3 has 13 residues. The V end lost 3 bases, the J end lost 5 bases, and 11 bases lay between the germline ends. Germline lookup yields CDR1 SGHRS and CDR2 YFSETQ. The CDR3 nucleotides read TGCGCCAGCAGCTCAGACAGGATGGAGACCCAGTACTTC. Its protein product is CASSSDRMETQYF. Full variable domain (rest looked up from reference TRBV5-1 and TRBJ2-5): KAGVTQTPRYLIKTRGQQVTLSCSPISGHRSVSWYQQTPGQGLQFLFEYFSETQRNKGNFPGRFSGRQFSNSRSEMNVSTLELGDSALYLCASSSDRMETQYFGPGTRLLVL.

V and J are TRBV27 and TRBJ1-4; 9 bases align to TRBD1. The CDR3 runs 12 residues. J gave up 15 bases and V 8 bases, and 10 bases lay outside the gene matches. The germline V gene encodes CDR1 MNHEY and CDR2 SMNVEV (reference sequence). The DNA for the CDR3 is TGTGCCAGCCGCGGGGACAGGGACCTTTTGTTTTTT. Amino acid sequence: CASRGDRDLLFF.